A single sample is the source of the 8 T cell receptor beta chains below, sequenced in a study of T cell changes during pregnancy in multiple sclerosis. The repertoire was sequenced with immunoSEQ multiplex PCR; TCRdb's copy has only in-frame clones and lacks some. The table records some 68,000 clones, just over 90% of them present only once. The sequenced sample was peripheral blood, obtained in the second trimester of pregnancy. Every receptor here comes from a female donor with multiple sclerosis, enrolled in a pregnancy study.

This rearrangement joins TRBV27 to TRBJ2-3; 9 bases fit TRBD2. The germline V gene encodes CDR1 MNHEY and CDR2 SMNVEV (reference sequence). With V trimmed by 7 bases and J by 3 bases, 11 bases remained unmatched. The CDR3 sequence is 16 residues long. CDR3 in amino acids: CASTRGRGGGTDTQYF. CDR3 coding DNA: TGTGCCAGCACCCGGGGGCGGGGGGGAGGAACAGATACGCAGTATTTT.

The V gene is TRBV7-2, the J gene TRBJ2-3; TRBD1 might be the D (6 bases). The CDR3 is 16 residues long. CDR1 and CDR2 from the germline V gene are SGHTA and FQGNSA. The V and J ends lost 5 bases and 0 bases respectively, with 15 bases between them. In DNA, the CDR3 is TGTGCCAGCAGCCAACAGGGCAGTGCTAGCACAGATACGCAGTATTTT. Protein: CASSQQGSASTDTQYF.

The CDR3: CASSLAAGVFYNQPQHF. For the CDR3, the DNA is TGTGCCAGCAGCTTAGCGGCAGGGGTCTTTTACAATCAGCCCCAGCATTTT. The V gene is TRBV7-2, the J gene TRBJ1-5; D is perhaps TRBD1 (6 bases). There are 17 residues in the CDR3. Trimming removed 0 bases from V and 3 bases from J, with 15 bases in between. CDR1 SGHTA and CDR2 FQGNSA come from the germline V gene.

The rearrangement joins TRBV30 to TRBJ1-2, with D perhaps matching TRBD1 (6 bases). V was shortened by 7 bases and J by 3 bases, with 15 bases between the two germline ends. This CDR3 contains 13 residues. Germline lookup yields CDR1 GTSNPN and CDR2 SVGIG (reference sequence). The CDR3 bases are TGTGCCTACCGCAGGGGACGAGACTATGGCTACACCTTC. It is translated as CAYRRGRDYGYTF.

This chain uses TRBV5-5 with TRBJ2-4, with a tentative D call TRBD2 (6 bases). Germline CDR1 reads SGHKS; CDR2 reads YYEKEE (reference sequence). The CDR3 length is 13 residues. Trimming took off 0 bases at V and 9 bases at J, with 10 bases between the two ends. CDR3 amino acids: CASSLGVGGIQYF. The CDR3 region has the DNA TGTGCCAGCAGCTTGGGGGTCGGGGGCATTCAGTACTTC.

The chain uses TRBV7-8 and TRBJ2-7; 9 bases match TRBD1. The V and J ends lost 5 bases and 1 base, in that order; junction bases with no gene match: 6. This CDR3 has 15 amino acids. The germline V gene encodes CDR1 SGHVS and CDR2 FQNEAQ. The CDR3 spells CASSPGTGISYEQYF. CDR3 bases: TGTGCCAGCAGCCCCGGGACAGGGATTTCCTACGAGCAGTACTTC.

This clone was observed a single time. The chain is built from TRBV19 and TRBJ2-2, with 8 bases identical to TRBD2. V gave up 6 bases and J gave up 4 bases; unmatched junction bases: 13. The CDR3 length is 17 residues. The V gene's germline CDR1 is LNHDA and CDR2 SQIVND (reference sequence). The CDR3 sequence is CASSLAGGPPGTGELFF. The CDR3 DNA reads TGTGCCAGTAGCCTCGCGGGGGGCCCTCCTGGCACCGGGGAGCTGTTTTTT.

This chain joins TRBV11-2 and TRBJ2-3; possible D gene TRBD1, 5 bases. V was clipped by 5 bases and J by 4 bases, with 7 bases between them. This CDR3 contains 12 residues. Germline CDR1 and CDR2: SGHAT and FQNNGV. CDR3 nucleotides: TGTGCCAGCAGCCCGACAGCAGATACGCAGTATTTT. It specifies CASSPTADTQYF.